This TCR beta chain was observed in a study of T cell responses to AZD1222 COVID-19 vaccine. Looking at the study overall: Second-dose timings of about 4 or about 12 weeks were pooled.

Comments on this clone: Its antigen is undetermined.

Using immunoSEQ multiplex PCR, the repertoire was profiled, and TCRdb retains in-frame clones only, with some absent. This sample yields under 85,000 clones, of which approximately 91% are seen a single time; approximately 10% belongs to the top ten. General study results and limits: Just a handful of AZD1222 recipients were seropositive at baseline. Repertoire sampling happened only post peak T cell response.

Germline V lookup: CDR1 SGDLS, CDR2 YYNGEE. V gave up 4 bases and J gave up 8 bases, with 16 bases separating them. The CDR3 is 14 residues long. The chain uses TRBV9 and TRBJ2-1, with D possibly matching TRBD2 (5 bases). Sample: peripheral blood, taken on day 0 of AZD1222 vaccination. This receptor was identified in an adult in good health. The CDR3 loop is CASSPDLGGYEQFF. CDR3 sequence (DNA): TGTGCCAGCAGCCCCGACCTGGGCGGGTATGAGCAGTTCTTC.